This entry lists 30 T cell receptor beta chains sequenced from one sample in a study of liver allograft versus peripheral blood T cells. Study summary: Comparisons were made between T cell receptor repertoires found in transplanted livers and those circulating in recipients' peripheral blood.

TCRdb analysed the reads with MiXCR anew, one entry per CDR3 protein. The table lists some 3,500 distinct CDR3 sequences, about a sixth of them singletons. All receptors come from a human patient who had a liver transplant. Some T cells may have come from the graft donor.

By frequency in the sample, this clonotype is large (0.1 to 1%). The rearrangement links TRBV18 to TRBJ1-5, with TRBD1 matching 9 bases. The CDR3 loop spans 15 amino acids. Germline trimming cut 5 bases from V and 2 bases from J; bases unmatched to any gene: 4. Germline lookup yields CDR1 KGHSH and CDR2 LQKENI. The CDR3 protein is CASSMDRGGNQPQHF. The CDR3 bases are TGTGCCAGCTCAATGGACAGGGGAGGCAATCAGCCCCAGCATTTT.

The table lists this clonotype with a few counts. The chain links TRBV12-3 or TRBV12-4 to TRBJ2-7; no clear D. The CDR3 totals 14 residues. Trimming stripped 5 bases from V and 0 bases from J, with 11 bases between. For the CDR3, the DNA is TGTGCCAGCAGTCCCGGCCCTAGCTCCTACGAGCAGTACGTC. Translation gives CASSPGPSSYEQYV.

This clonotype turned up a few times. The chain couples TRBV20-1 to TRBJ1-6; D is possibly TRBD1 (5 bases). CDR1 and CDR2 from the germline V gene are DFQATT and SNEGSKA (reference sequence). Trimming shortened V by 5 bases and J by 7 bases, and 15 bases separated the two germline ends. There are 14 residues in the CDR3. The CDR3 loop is CSASWGGTNSPLHF. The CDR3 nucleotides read TGCAGTGCTTCCTGGGGGGGGACGAATTCACCCCTCCACTTT.

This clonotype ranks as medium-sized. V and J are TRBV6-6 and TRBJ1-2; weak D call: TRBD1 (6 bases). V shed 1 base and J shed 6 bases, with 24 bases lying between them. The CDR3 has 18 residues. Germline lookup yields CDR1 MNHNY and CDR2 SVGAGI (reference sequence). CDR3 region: CASSYLSPGTFSGHGYTF. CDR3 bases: TGTGCCAGCAGTTACTTAAGTCCCGGGACATTCTCCGGGCATGGCTACACCTTC.

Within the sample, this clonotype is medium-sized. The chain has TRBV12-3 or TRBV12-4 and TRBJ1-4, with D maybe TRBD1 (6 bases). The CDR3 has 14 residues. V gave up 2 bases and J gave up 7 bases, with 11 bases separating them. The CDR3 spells CASSLTGGFEKLFF. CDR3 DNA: TGTGCCAGCAGTTTAACCGGGGGCTTTGAAAAACTGTTTTTT.

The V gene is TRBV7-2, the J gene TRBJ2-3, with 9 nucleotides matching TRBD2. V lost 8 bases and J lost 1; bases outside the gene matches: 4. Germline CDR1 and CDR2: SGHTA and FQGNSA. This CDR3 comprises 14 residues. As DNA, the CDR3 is TGTGCCAGCGGGCTAGCGGGGCGCACAGATACGCAGTATTTT. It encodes CASGLAGRTDTQYF.

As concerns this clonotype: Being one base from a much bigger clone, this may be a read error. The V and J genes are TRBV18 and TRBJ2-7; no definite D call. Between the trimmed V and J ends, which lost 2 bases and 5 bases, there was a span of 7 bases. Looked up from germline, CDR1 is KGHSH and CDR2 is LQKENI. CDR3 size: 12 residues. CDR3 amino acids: CASSPDTHEQYF. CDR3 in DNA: TGTGCCAGCTCACCAGATACCCACGAGCAGTACTTC.

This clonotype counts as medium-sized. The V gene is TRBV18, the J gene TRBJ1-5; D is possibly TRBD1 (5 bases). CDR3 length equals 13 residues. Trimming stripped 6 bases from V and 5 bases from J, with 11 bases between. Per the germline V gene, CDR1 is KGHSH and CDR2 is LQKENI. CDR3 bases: TGTGCCAGCTCCCCCGGGACGGATCAGCCCCAGCATTTT. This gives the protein CASSPGTDQPQHF.

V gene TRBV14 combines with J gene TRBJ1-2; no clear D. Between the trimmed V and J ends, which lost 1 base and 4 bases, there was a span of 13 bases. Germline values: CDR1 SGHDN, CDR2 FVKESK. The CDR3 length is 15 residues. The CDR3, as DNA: TGTGCCAGCAGCCAAGTGGCTCGGGGAAGCTATGGCTACACCTTC. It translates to CASSQVARGSYGYTF.

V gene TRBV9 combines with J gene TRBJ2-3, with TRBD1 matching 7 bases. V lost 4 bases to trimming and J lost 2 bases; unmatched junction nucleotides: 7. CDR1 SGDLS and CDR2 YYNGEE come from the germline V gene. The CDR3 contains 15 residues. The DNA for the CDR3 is TGTGCCAGCAGCACGGGGACAGCCAACACAGATACGCAGTATTTT. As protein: CASSTGTANTDTQYF.

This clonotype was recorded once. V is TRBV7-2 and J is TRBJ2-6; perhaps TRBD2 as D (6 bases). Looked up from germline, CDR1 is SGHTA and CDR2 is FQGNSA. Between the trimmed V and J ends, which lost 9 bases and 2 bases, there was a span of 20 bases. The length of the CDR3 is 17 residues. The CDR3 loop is CASQPGLLPPGANVLTF. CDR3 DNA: TGTGCCAGTCAGCCGGGACTTCTTCCCCCTGGGGCCAACGTCCTGACTTTC.

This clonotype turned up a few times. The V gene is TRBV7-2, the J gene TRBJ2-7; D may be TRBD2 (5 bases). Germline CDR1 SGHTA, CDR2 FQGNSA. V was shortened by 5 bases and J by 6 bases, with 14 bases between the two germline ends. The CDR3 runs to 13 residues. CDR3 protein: CASSPGWGLEQYF. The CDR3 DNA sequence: TGTGCCAGCAGCCCGGGGTGGGGTCTCGAGCAGTACTTC.

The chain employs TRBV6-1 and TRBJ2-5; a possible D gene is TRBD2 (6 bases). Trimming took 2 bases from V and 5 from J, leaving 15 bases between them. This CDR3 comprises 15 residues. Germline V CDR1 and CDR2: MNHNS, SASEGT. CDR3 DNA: TGTGCCAGCAGTGAACCGGCCGGGGGTGGGGAGACCCAGTACTTC. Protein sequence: CASSEPAGGGETQYF.

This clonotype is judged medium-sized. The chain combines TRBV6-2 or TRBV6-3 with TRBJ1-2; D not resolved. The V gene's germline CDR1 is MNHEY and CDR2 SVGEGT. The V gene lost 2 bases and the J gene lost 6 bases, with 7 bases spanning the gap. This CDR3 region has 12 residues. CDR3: CASSYPDDGYTF. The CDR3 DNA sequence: TGTGCCAGCAGTTACCCGGACGATGGCTACACCTTC.

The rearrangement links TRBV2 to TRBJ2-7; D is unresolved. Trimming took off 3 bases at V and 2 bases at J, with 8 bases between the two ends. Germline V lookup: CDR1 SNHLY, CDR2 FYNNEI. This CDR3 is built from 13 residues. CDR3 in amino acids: CASSEFAPYEQYV. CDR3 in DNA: TGTGCCAGCAGTGAGTTTGCCCCCTACGAGCAGTACGTC.

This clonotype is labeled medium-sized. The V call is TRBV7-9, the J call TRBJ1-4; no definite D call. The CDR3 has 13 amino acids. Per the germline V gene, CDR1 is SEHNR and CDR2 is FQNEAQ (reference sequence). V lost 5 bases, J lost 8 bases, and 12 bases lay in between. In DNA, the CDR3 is TGTGCCAGCAGCCAGTCAAGCCAGGAAAAACTGTTTTTT. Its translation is CASSQSSQEKLFF.

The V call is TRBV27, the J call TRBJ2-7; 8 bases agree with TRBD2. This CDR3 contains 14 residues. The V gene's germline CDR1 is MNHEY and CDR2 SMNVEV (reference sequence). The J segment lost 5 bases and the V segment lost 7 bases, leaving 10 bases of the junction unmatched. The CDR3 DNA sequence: TGTGCCAGCAAGGAAGCGGGGGTGGATCACGAGCAGTACTTC. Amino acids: CASKEAGVDHEQYF.

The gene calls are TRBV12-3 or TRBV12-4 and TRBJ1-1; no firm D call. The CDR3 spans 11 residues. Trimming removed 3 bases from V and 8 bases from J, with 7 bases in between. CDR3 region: CASSFRQEAFF. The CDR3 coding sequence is TGTGCCAGCAGTTTCCGGCAGGAAGCTTTCTTT.

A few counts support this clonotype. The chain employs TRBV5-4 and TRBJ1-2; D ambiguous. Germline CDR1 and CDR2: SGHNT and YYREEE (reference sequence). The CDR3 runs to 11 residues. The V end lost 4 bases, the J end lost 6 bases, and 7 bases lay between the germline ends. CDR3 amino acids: CASSGFNGYTF. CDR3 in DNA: TGTGCCAGCAGCGGGTTCAATGGCTACACCTTC.

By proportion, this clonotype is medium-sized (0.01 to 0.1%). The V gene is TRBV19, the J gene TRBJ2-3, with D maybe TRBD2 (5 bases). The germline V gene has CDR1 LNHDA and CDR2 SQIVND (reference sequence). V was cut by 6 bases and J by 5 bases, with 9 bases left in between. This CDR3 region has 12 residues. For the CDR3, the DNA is TGTGCCAGTAGACTTGCGGGAGATACGCAGTATTTT. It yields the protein CASRLAGDTQYF.

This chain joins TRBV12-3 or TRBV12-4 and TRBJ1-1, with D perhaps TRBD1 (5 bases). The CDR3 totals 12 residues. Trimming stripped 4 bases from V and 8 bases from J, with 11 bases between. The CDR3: CASSSGLGEAFF. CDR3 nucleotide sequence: TGTGCCAGCAGTTCGGGACTCGGGGAAGCTTTCTTT.

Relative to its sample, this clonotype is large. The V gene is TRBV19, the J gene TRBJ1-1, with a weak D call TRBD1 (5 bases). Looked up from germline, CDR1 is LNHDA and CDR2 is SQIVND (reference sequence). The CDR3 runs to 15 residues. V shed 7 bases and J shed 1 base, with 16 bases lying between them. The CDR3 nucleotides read TGTGCCAGTACGCAGGGACGAGCTAGGAACACTGAAGCTTTCTTT. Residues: CASTQGRARNTEAFF.

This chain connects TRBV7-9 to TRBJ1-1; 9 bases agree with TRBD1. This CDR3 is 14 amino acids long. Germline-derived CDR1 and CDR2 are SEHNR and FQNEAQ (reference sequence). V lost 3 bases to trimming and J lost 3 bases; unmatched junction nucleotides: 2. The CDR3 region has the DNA TGTGCCAGCAGCTTTCGACAGGGGGACACTGAAGCTTTCTTT. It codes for CASSFRQGDTEAFF.

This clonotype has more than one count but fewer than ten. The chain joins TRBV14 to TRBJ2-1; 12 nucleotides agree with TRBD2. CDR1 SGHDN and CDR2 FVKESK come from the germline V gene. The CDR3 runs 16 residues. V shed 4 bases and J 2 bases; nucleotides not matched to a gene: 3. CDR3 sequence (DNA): TGTGCCAGCAGCCGTCTAGCGGGGGGGACCTACAATGAGCAGTTCTTC. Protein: CASSRLAGGTYNEQFF.

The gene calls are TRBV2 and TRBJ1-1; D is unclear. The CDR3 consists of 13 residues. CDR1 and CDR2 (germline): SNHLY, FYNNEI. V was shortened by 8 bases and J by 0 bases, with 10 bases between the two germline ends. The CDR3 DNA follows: TGTGCCAGCTCCGGGTGGATGAACACTGAAGCTTTCTTT. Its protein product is CASSGWMNTEAFF.

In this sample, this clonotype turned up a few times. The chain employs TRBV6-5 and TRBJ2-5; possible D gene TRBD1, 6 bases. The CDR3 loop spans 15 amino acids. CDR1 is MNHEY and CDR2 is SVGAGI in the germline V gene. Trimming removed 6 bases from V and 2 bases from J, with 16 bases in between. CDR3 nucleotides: TGTGCCAGCAGCCCCCGGACAGCTCGACAAGAGACCCAGTACTTC. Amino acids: CASSPRTARQETQYF.

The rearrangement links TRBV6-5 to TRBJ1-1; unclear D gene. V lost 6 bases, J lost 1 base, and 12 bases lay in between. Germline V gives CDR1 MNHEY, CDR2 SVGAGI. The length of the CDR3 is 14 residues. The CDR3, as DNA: TGTGCCAGCAGCCCCGTGGCAGGGAACACTGAAGCTTTCTTT. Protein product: CASSPVAGNTEAFF.

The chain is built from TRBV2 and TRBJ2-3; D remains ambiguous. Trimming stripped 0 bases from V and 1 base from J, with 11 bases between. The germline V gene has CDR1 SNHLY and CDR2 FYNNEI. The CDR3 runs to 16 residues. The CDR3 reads CASSEARGARTDTQYF. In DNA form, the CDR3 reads TGTGCCAGCAGTGAAGCCCGCGGCGCCCGCACAGATACGCAGTATTTT.

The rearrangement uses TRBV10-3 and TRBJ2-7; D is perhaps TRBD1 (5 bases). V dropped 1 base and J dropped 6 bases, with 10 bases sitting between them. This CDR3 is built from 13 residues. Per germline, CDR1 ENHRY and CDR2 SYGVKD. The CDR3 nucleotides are TGTGCCATCAGTGAGTTCGGCAGGGCCGAGCAGTACGTC. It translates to CAISEFGRAEQYV.

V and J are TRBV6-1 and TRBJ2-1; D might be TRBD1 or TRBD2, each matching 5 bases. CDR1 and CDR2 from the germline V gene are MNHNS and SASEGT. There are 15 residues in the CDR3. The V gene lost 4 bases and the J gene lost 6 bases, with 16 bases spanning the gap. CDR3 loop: CASSATGTETNEQFF. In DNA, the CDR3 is TGTGCCAGCAGTGCGACCGGGACGGAGACCAATGAGCAGTTCTTC.